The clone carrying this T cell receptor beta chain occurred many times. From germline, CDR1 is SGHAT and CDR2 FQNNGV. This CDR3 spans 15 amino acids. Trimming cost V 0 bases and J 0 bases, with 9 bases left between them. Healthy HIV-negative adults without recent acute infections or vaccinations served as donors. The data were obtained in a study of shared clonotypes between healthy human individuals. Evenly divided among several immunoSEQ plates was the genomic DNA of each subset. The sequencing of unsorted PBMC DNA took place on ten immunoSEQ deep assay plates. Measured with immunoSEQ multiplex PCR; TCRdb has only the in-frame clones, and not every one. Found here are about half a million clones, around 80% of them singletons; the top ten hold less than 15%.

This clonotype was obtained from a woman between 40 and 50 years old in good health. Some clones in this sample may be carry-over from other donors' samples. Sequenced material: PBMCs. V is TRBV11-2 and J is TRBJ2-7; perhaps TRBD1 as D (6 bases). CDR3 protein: CASSLDSDSSYEQYF. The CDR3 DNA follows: TGTGCCAGCAGCTTAGATTCGGACAGCTCCTACGAGCAGTACTTC.